This T cell receptor (beta chain) comes out of a study of blood T cells in healthy people across ages. Study-wide results and limits: With age, beta diversity per million T cells declined roughly linearly, significantly by approximately 40. No conclusive comparison of naive versus antigen-experienced cells was possible with unsorted PBMCs.

Together with a sample-barcoded 5' primer, a J-beta primer mix was included in a second PCR lasting about 6 to 11 cycles. Via MiXCR, TCRdb re-called the 5' RACE reads, giving one row per CDR3 protein. The repertoire holds about 1.4 million distinct CDR3 sequences, with 55% to 75% as singletons. Trimming stripped 2 bases from V and 1 base from J, with 11 bases between. Germline V gives CDR1 SGHTA, CDR2 FQGNSA. This CDR3 has 15 amino acids. Remarks on this clonotype: Its specificity is unknown.

Input material: blood. This chain links TRBV7-2 with TRBJ2-5; D is unresolved. The origin of this receptor is a man aged 18 to 35 in good health. CDR3 sequence (DNA): TGTGCCAGCAGCTTATTCGAGTACAGCCAAGAGACCCAGTACTTC. Protein: CASSLFEYSQETQYF.